The clone carrying this T cell receptor (beta chain) occurred a few times. Its antigen is unidentified. Sequencing was preceded by expansion of antigen-specific CD4+ T cells with viral peptide pools in the ViraFEST assay. After more than 9 days in culture, the CD4+ T cells were isolated. This individual contracted SARS-CoV-2 between March and December 2020, as verified by PCR. Per the germline V gene, CDR1 is MGHDK and CDR2 is SYGVNS. The ends were cut back, 10 bases at V and 9 bases at J, with 13 bases in the middle. This CDR3 is built from 10 residues. Generated by immunoSEQ multiplex PCR, the TCRdb table keeps only in-frame clones and is missing some. This sample has 25,000 to 35,000 clones, with just over 70% found just once. The data originate from a study of vaccination effects on CD4 cells after COVID-19. Study overall: A couple of convalescent patients provided samples 16 days and one week prevaccination. Notes on the study in general: Among infection- and vaccine-induced clones, marked clonal contraction occurred late after vaccination.

The sequences come from CD4+ T cells from PBMCs cultured with a peptide pool, collected before COVID-19 vaccination. The sequence was obtained from a human donor who had a prior SARS-CoV-2 infection. The chain has TRBV25-1 and TRBJ2-7; D ambiguous. CDR3 sequence: CANHRARQYF. In DNA form, the CDR3 reads TGTGCCAACCACCGTGCACGGCAGTACTTC.